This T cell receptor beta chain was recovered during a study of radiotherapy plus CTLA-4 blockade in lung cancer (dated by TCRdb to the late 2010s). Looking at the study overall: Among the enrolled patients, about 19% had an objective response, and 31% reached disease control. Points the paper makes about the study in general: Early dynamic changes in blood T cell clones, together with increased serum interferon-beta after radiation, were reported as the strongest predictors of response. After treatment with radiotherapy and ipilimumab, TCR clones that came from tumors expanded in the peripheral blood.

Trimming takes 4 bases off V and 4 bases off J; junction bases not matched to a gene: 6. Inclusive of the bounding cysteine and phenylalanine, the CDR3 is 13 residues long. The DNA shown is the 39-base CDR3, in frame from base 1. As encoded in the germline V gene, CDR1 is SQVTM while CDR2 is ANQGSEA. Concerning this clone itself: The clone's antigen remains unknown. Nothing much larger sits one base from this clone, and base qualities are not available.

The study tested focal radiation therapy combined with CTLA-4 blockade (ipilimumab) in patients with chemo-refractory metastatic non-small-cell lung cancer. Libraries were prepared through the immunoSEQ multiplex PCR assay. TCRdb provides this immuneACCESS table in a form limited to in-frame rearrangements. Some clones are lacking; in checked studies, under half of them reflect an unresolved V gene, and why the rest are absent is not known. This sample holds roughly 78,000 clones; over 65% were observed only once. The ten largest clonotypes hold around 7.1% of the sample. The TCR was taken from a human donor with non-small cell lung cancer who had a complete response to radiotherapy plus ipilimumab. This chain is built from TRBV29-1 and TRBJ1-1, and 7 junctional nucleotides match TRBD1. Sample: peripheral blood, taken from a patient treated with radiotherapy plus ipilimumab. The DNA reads TGCAGCGTTGGAAACAGGGGCGGCACTGAAGCTTTCTTT. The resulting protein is CSVGNRGGTEAFF.